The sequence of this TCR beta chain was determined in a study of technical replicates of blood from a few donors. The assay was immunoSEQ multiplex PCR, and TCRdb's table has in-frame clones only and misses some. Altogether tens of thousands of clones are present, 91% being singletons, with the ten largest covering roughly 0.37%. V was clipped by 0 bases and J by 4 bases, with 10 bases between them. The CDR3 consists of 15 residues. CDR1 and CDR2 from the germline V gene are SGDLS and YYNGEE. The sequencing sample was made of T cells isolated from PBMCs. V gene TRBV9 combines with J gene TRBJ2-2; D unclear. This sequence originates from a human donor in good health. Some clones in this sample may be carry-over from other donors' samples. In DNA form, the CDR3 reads TGTGCCAGCAGCGTAGCGAGGAAGACCACCGGGGAGCTGTTTTTT. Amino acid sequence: CASSVARKTTGELFF.